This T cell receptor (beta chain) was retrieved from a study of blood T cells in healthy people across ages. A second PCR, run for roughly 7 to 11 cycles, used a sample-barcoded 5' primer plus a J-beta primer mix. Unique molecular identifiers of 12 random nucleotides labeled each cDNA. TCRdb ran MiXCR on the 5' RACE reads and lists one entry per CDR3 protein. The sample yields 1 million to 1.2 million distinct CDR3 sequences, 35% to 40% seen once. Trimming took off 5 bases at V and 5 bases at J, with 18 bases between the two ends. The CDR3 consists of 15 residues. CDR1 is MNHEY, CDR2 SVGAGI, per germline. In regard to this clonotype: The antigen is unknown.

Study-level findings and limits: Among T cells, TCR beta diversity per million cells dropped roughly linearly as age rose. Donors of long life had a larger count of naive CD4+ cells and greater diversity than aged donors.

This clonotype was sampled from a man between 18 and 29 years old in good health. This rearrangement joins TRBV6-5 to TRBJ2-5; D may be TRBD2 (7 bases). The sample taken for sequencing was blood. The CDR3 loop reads CASSLLRGGVETQYF. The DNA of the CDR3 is TGTGCCAGCAGTCTTCTGAGGGGGGGCGTGGAGACCCAGTACTTC.